Listed below are T cell receptor beta chains from one sample, sequenced in a study of T cell responses to AZD1222 COVID-19 vaccine. Data came from immunoSEQ multiplex PCR; TCRdb stores just in-frame clones and leaves some out. This sample carries 150,000 to 200,000 clones, 87% of them seen once, and the ten largest clones take about 3%. Specimen: peripheral blood, collected on day 0 of MenACWY control vaccination. All receptors come from an adult in good health. CDR3s include the opening cysteine and the closing phenylalanine or tryptophan. Fields, in order: clone size, D gene, V gene, J gene, CDR3 protein, CDR3 DNA. The D gene is left open where the match is weak. Not every row has a clone size; where given, it reads once, few, many or a size class.

>NA|TRBD2|TRBV7-3|TRBJ2-1
CASSSGLANEQFF
TGTGCCAGCAGCTCGGGACTAGCGAATGAGCAGTTCTTC
>NA|NA|TRBV4-2|TRBJ1-1
CASSPLRETEAFF
TGTGCCAGCAGCCCTCTAAGGGAGACTGAAGCTTTCTTT
>NA|TRBD1|TRBV19|TRBJ2-2
CASKRTGPGELFF
TGTGCCAGTAAGAGGACAGGGCCCGGGGAGCTGTTTTTT
>NA|NA|TRBV18|TRBJ1-5
CASSPSGVLNQPQHF
TGTGCCAGCTCACCGTCAGGGGTCCTCAATCAGCCCCAGCATTTT
>NA|TRBD2|TRBV19|TRBJ2-1
CASSSAGGLGYNEQFF
TGTGCCAGTAGTAGTGCGGGAGGCTTGGGGTACAATGAGCAGTTCTTC
>few|NA|TRBV7-9|TRBJ1-3
CASSLESGNTIYF
TGTGCCAGCAGCTTAGAGTCGGGAAACACCATATATTTT
>NA|NA|TRBV14|TRBJ2-2
CASSLKTTRRSGELFF
TGTGCCAGCAGCCTAAAAACCACTCGCAGGTCCGGGGAGCTGTTTTTT
>NA|NA|TRBV6-5|TRBJ2-3
CARVNGATDTQYF
TGTGCCAGAGTAAATGGGGCGACCGATACGCAGTATTTT
>few|NA|TRBV5-4|TRBJ1-2
CASSLGGNNYGYTF
TGTGCCAGCAGCTTGGGAGGGAACAACTATGGCTACACCTTC
>NA|NA|TRBV5-1|TRBJ1-1
CASSLAVGRNTEAFF
TGCGCCAGCAGCTTGGCCGTGGGACGCAACACTGAAGCTTTCTTT
>NA|TRBD2|TRBV5-1|TRBJ2-1
CASSVDLAGGRDEQFF
TGCGCCAGCAGCGTCGACCTAGCGGGCGGACGGGATGAGCAGTTCTTC
>NA|NA|TRBV5-1|TRBJ2-5
CASSLVPEETQYF
TGCGCCAGCAGCTTGGTACCGGAAGAGACCCAGTACTTC
>NA|NA|TRBV19|TRBJ1-2
CASSFLGVYGYTF
TGTGCCAGTAGTTTCCTAGGCGTTTATGGCTACACCTTC
>NA|TRBD1|TRBV6-1|TRBJ2-7
CASSDRGTGAYEQYF
TGTGCCAGCAGTGACAGGGGGACAGGGGCTTACGAGCAGTACTTC
>NA|NA|TRBV6-5|TRBJ1-2
CAIRSVFGYTF
TGTGCCATCCGATCTGTCTTCGGCTACACCTTC
>NA|NA|TRBV30|TRBJ1-5
CAWSPQVNQPQHF
TGTGCCTGGAGCCCCCAGGTAAATCAGCCCCAGCATTTT
>NA|NA|TRBV7-9|TRBJ1-2
CASSLTQEGNYGYTF
TGTGCCAGCAGCTTAACCCAAGAGGGGAACTATGGCTACACCTTC
>NA|TRBD1|TRBV5-6|TRBJ2-1
CASRTTGTGTNNEQFF
TGTGCCAGCAGGACCACCGGGACAGGGACGAACAATGAGCAGTTCTTC
>NA|NA|TRBV7-9|TRBJ1-2
CASSRQQDYGYTF
TGTGCCAGCAGCAGACAACAGGACTATGGCTACACCTTC
>NA|NA|TRBV11-1|TRBJ2-7
CASSPGYEQYF
TGTGCCAGCAGCCCCGGGTACGAGCAGTACTTC
>NA|TRBD1|TRBV2|TRBJ2-7
CASSVNRGEGEQYF
TGTGCCAGCAGTGTTAACAGGGGAGAGGGGGAGCAGTACTTC
>NA|NA|TRBV11-2|TRBJ2-5
CASSLDPSQETQYF
TGTGCCAGCAGCTTAGATCCCTCTCAAGAGACCCAGTACTTC
>NA|NA|TRBV11-2|TRBJ2-7
CASSLMRNYEQYF
TGTGCCAGCAGCTTAATGCGGAACTACGAGCAGTACTTC
>NA|NA|TRBV15|TRBJ2-7
CATSRGNEQYF
TGTGCCACCAGCAGAGGGAACGAGCAGTACTTC
>NA|NA|TRBV12-2|TRBJ1-4
CASRSPGGVVLFF
TGTGCAAGTCGCTCCCCCGGGGGGGTAGTACTGTTTTTT
>NA|TRBD1|TRBV7-2|TRBJ2-5
CASSPGQGAETQYF
TGTGCCAGCAGCCCCGGACAGGGGGCGGAGACCCAGTACTTC
>NA|TRBD2|TRBV5-1|TRBJ2-1
CASSILAGDNEQFF
TGCGCCAGCAGCATATTAGCGGGGGACAATGAGCAGTTCTTC
>NA|NA|TRBV13|TRBJ2-1
CASSPGGASSYNEQFF
TGTGCCAGCAGCCCCGGGGGAGCGAGCTCCTACAATGAGCAGTTCTTC
>NA|NA|TRBV28|TRBJ2-7
CASSPREYEQYF
TGTGCCAGCAGTCCCAGGGAATACGAGCAGTACTTC
>NA|NA|TRBV9|TRBJ2-7
CASGRRDEQYF
TGTGCCAGCGGCCGGCGGGACGAGCAGTACTTC
>NA|NA|TRBV28|TRBJ1-1
CASSLKIRRTEAFF
TGTGCCAGCAGTTTGAAGATACGGAGGACTGAAGCTTTCTTT